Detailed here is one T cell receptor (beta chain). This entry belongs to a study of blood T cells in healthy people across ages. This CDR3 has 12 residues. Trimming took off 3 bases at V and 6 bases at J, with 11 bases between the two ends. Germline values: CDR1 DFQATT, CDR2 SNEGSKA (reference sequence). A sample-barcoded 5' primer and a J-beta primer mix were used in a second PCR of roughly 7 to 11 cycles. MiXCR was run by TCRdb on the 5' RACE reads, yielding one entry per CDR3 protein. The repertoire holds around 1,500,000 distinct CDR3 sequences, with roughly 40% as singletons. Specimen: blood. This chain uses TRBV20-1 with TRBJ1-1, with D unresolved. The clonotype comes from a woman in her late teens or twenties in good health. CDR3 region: CSASEGVAEAFF. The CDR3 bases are TGCAGTGCTAGCGAGGGAGTGGCTGAAGCTTTCTTT.